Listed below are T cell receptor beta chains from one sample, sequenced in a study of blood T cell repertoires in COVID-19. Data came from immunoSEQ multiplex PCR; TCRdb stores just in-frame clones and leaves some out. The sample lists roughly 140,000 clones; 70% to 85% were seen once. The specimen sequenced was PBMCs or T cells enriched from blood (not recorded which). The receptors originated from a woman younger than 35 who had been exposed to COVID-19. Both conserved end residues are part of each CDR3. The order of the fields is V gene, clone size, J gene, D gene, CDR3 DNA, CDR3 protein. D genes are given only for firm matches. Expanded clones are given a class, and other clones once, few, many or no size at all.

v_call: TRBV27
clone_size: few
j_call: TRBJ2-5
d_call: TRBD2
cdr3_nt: TGTGCCAGCAGTCCCCGCGGACTAGCGGGATTAGAGACCCAGTACTTC
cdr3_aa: CASSPRGLAGLETQYF

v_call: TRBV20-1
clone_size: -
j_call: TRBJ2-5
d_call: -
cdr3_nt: TGCAGTGCTAGTCTGCGGGAAGTGGAGACCCAGTACTTC
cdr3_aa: CSASLREVETQYF

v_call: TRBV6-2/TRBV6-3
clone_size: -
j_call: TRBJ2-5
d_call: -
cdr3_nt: TGTGCCAGCAGTTACGTGTCGGGAAGGGAGACCCAGTACTTC
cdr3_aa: CASSYVSGRETQYF

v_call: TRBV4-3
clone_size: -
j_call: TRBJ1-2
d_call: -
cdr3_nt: TGCGCCAGCAGCCAAGATAGTCGGGGGGCAAACTATGGCTACACCTTC
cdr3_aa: CASSQDSRGANYGYTF

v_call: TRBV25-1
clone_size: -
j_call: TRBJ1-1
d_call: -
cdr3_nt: TGTGCCAGCAGTGAGACAGGACCTCCAACAACTGAAGCTTTCTTT
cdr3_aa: CASSETGPPTTEAFF

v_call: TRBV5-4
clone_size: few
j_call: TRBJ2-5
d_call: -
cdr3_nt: TGTGCCAGCAGCTCCCAGGGTTCCCAAGAGACCCAGTACTTC
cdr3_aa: CASSSQGSQETQYF

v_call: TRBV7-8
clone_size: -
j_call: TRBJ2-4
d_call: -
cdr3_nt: TGTGCCAGCAGCTTAGCGGTCGGTGTAGCCAAAAACATTCAGTACTTC
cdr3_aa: CASSLAVGVAKNIQYF

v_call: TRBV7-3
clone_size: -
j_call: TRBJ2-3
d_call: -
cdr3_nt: TGTGCCAGCAGCTTAGGTGCGGGGCCCGGAGATACGCAGTATTTT
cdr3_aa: CASSLGAGPGDTQYF

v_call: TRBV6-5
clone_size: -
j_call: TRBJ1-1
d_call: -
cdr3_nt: TGTGCCAGCGGCAGACCACCCGGGGTAAACACTGAAGCTTTCTTT
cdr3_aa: CASGRPPGVNTEAFF

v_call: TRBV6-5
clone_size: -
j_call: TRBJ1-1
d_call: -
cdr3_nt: TGTGCCAGCAGCATATGGGAGTACGCTGAAGCTTTCTTT
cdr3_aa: CASSIWEYAEAFF

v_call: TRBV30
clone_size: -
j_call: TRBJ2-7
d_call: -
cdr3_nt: TGTGCCTGGGAAAAGAGGTCCGCAGGGGCTCGCTACGAGCAGTACTTC
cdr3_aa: CAWEKRSAGARYEQYF

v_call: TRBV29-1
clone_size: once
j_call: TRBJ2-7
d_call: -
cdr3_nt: TGCAGCGCCGGAGCAGGGTACGAGCAGTACTTC
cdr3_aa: CSAGAGYEQYF

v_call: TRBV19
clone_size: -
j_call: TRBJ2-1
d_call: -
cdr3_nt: TGTGCCAGTACCCGGGGGACAGCCAGATACAATGAGCAGTTCTTC
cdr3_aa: CASTRGTARYNEQFF

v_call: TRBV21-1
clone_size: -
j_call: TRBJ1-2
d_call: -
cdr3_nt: TGTGCCAGCAGCAGAAAAACGGCTAGGCAGCCAAACTATGGCTACACCTTC
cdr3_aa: CASSRKTARQPNYGYTF

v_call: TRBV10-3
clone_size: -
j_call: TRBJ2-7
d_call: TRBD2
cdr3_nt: TGTGCCATAGATAGCGGGAGCAACGAGCAGTACTTC
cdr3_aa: CAIDSGSNEQYF

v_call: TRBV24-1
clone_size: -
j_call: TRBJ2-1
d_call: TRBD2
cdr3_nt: TGTGCCACCAGTGATTCCCGCCGGGTTGGTAGCGGGAGAGGGCGTGAGCAGTTCTTC
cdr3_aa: CATSDSRRVGSGRGREQFF

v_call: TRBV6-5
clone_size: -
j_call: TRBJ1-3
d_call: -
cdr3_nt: TGTGCCAGCAGCCGAGGGCGCGGAAACACCATATATTTT
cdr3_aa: CASSRGRGNTIYF

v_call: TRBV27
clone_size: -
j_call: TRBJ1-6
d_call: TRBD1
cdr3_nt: TGTGCCAGCAGTTTTAGGGGACAGTACAATTCACCCCTCCACTTT
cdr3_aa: CASSFRGQYNSPLHF

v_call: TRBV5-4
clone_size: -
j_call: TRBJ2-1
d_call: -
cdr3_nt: TGTGCCAGCAGCGATGGCGGTGGGTGGTTGGAATCCTACAATGAGCAGTTCTTC
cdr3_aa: CASSDGGGWLESYNEQFF

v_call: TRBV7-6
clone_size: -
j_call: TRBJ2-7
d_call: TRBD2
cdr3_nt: TGTGCCAGCAGCTCTTCTAGCGGGAGTAACGAGCAGTACTTC
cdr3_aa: CASSSSSGSNEQYF

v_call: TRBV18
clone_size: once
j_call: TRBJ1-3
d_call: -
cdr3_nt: TGTGCCAGCTCACCAACCTCAGGCCACTCTGGAAACACCATATATTTT
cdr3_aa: CASSPTSGHSGNTIYF

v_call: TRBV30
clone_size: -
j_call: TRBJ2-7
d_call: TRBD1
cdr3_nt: TGTGCCTGGAGTAGGGGACAGGGTCCCGACGAGCAGTACTTC
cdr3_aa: CAWSRGQGPDEQYF

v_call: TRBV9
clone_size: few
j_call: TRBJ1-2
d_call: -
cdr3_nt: TGTGCCAGCAGCGTACAGGGTACCTATGGCTACACCTTC
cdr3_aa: CASSVQGTYGYTF

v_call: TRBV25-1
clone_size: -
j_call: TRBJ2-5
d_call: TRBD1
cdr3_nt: TGTGCCAGCAGTGAACAGGGACAGGGGGCTATGGAGACCCAGTACTTC
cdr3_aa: CASSEQGQGAMETQYF

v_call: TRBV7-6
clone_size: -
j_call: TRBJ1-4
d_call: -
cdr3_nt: TGTGCCAGCAGCTCCCGCGTTGGGCTTAATGAAAAACTGTTTTTT
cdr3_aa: CASSSRVGLNEKLFF

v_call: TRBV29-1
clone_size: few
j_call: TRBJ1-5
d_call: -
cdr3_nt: TGCAGCGTTGTAGTGGGAGACGATCAGCCCCAGCATTTT
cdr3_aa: CSVVVGDDQPQHF

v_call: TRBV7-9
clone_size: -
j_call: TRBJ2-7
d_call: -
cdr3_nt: TGTGCCAGCACCCCTACGGGGATCTACGAGCAGTACTTC
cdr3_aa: CASTPTGIYEQYF

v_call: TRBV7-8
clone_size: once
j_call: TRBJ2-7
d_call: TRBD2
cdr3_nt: TGTGCCAGCAGCTCACCGGGACTAGCGGGAATCACCTACGAGCAGTACTTC
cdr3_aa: CASSSPGLAGITYEQYF

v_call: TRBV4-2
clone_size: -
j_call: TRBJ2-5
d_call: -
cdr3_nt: TGTGCCAGCAGCCAAGAGGTAGCGGTCCAAGAGACCCAGTACTTC
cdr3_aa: CASSQEVAVQETQYF

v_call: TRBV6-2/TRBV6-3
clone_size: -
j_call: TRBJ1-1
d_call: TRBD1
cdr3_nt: TGTGCCAGCAGTTACGGCGGACAGGGGGACACTGAAGCTTTCTTT
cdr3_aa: CASSYGGQGDTEAFF

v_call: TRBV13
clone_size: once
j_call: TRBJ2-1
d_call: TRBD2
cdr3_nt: TGTGCCAGCAGCTTAGGAGCGGGAGGGGGCAATGAGCAGTTCTTC
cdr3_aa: CASSLGAGGGNEQFF

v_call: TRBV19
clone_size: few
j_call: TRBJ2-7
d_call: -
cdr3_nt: TGTGCCAGTAGTATCCTCCCCGGCACACTACCCTACGAGCAGTACTTC
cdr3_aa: CASSILPGTLPYEQYF

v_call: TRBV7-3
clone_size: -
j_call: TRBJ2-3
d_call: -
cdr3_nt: TGTGCCAGCAGTCGAATAGCGGATAGCACAGATACGCAGTATTTT
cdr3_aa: CASSRIADSTDTQYF

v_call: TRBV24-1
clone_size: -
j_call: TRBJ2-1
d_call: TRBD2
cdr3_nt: TGTGCCACCAGTGATTTACGGACTAGGAGCTACAATGAGCAGTTCTTC
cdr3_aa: CATSDLRTRSYNEQFF

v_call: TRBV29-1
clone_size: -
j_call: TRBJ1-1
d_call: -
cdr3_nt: TGCACCAGTCGGGGGGAAAATGAAGCTTTCTTT
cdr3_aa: CTSRGENEAFF

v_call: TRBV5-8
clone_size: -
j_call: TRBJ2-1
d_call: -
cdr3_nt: TGTGCCAGCAGCTTCGGGACAAACATCTACAATGAGCAGTTCTTC
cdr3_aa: CASSFGTNIYNEQFF

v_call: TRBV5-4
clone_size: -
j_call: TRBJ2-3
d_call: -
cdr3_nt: TGTGCCAGCAGCTTGGCGGCGGGGTCAGATACGCAGTATTTT
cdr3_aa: CASSLAAGSDTQYF

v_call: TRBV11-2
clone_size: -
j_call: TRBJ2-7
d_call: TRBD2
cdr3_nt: TGTGCCAGCAGCGCACTAGCGCGCTCCTACGAGCAGTACTTC
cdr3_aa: CASSALARSYEQYF

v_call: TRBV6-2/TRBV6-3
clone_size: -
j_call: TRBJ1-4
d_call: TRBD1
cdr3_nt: TGTGCCAGCAGCCGTGGACAGGGAAGAAATGAAAAACTGTTTTTT
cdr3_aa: CASSRGQGRNEKLFF

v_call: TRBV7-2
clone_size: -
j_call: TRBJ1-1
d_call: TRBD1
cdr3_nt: TGTGCCAGCAGCTTGCGGACAGGTTGGAACACTGAAGCTTTCTTT
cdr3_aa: CASSLRTGWNTEAFF

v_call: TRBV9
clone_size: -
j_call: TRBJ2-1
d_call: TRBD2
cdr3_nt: TGTGCCAGCAGCGTAGCCCCGGGACTAGCGGGAGGAGGTGAGCAGTTCTTC
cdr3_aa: CASSVAPGLAGGGEQFF

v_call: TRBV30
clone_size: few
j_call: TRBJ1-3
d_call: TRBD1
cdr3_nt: TGTGCCTGGAGTTCGGACAGGCGGGCTGGAAACACCATATATTTT
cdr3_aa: CAWSSDRRAGNTIYF

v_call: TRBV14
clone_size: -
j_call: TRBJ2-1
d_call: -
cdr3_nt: TGTGCCAGCAGCCCCCAGGCTAATGAGCAGTTCTTC
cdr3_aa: CASSPQANEQFF

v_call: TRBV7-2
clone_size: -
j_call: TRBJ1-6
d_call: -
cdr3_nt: TGTGCCAGCAGCGCACGCTGGCCCAATTCACCCCTCCACTTT
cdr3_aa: CASSARWPNSPLHF

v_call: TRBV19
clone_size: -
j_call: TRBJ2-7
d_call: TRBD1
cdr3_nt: TGTGCCAGTTCCAGGGACAGGGTAACCTACGAGCAGTACTTC
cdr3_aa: CASSRDRVTYEQYF

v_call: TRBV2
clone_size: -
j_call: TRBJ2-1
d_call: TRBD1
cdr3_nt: TGTGCCAGCAGTTCGGGACAGGGGGCGGTGGGGCAGTTCTTC
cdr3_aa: CASSSGQGAVGQFF

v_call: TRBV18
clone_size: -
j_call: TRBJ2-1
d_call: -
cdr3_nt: TGTGCCAGCTCACCACTATCAGGGGTCCGAAATGAGCAGTTCTTC
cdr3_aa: CASSPLSGVRNEQFF

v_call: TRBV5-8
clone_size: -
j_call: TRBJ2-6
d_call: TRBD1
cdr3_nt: TGTGCCAGCAGCTTGTTTTTCGGGACAGGGTCAGATGGGGCCAACGTCCTGACTTTC
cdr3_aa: CASSLFFGTGSDGANVLTF

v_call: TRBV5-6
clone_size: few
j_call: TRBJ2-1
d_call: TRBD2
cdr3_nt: TGTGCCAGCAGTAACGGGCCTTCGGCTAGCGGGAGGAATGAGCAGTTCTTC
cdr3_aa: CASSNGPSASGRNEQFF